This record covers a single T cell receptor (beta chain). Sequencing used immunoSEQ multiplex PCR; TCRdb keeps in-frame clones, though not all of them. The sample comprises fewer than 140,000 clones, approximately 84% of which are singletons, and roughly 13% rests with the top ten. This record belongs to a study of blood T cell repertoires in COVID-19. This sequence was found in a woman in her sixties with acute or convalescent COVID-19. Specimen: peripheral blood.

In DNA, the CDR3 is TGTGCCAGCACACTAGCCGGGGAGCTGTTTTTT. It encodes CASTLAGELFF. The gene calls are TRBV2 and TRBJ2-2; a possible D gene is TRBD2 (5 bases). This CDR3 has 11 residues. CDR1 and CDR2 (germline): SNHLY, FYNNEI. The V gene lost 7 bases and the J gene lost 6 bases, with 6 bases spanning the gap.